This T cell receptor beta chain is drawn from a study of CD8 T cells in Susac syndrome. Looking at the study overall: The sequenced Susac syndrome patients included more than five who had clinically active disease and about 8 who were in remission. When blood was drawn, patients with Susac syndrome were on intravenous immunoglobulin alone, on corticosteroids, or therapy-naive.

The V end lost 9 bases, the J end lost 7 bases, and 18 bases lay between the germline ends. The germline V gene encodes CDR1 SGHAT and CDR2 FQNNGV. This CDR3 has 14 residues. RNA, at about 0.45 to 1 ug, was reverse transcribed with random hexamers. TCRdb itself ran the immunoSEQ multiplex PCR reads through MiXCR, one entry per CDR3 protein. The table lists under 200,000 distinct CDR3 sequences, around 95% of them singletons. In blood CD8+ and CD4+ T cells, TCR beta underwent sequencing. The sequence was obtained from a human donor with Susac syndrome. Sequenced sample: CD8+ T cells from PBMCs. This chain joins TRBV11-2 and TRBJ2-2; D is possibly TRBD1 or TRBD2 (5 bases each). The CDR3 region is CASTSLKGSGELFF. CDR3 bases: TGTGCCAGTACGTCGTTGAAGGGGAGCGGGGAGCTGTTTTTT. Full variable domain (rest looked up from reference TRBV11-2 and TRBJ2-2): EAGVAQSPRYKIIEKRQSVAFWCNPISGHATLYWYQQILGQGPKLLIQFQNNGVVDDSQLPKDRFSAERLKGVDSTLKIQPAKLEDSAVYLCASTSLKGSGELFFGEGSRLTVL.